Here is one T cell receptor (beta chain) with its context. These data belong to a study of blood T cell repertoires in COVID-19. TCRdb's copy holds only in-frame clones and misses some; the assay was immunoSEQ multiplex PCR. This sample has more than 300,000 clones, with over 75% found just once. Germline V gene sequence: CDR1 MDHEN, CDR2 SYDVKM. Trimming cost V 5 bases and J 7 bases, with 14 bases left between them. The length of the CDR3 is 13 residues. This chain uses TRBV28 with TRBJ1-1; no clear D. The receptor comes from a woman in her 30s with COVID-19, enrolled during active disease. The specimen sequenced was peripheral blood. CDR3 in amino acids: CASSPPATGEAFF. DNA of the CDR3: TGTGCCAGCAGTCCTCCGGCGACGGGTGAAGCTTTCTTT.